Listed below are T cell receptor beta chains from one sample, sequenced in a study of T cells in Graves' hyperthyroidism and ophthalmopathy. TCRdb used MiXCR to reprocess the multiplex PCR reads, holding one entry per CDR3 protein. The sample yields 650,000 to 750,000 distinct CDR3 sequences, 14% seen once. Sequencing was done on a sample of blood. These receptor sequences come from a woman in her late teens or twenties with Graves' hyperthyroidism. CDR3s include the opening cysteine and the closing phenylalanine or tryptophan. Each record gives: V gene, J gene, clone size, D gene, CDR3 DNA, CDR3 protein. The D gene is left open where the match is weak. Clone sizes are given selectively: once, few, many, or a class where the clone is expanded.

V: TRBV6-2/TRBV6-3
J: TRBJ1-1
size: -
D: -
DNA: TGTGCCAGCAGTTACACGGGGGTCACTGAAGCTTTCTTT
CDR3: CASSYTGVTEAFF

V: TRBV6-5
J: TRBJ2-3
size: -
D: -
DNA: TGTGCCAGCAGTTCACAGGGAGGAAGCGCAGATACGCAGTATTTT
CDR3: CASSSQGGSADTQYF

V: TRBV7-9
J: TRBJ2-1
size: -
D: -
DNA: TGTGCCAGCAGCTCTAAGGGCGGAAGCGGCCAGAACAATGAGCAGTTCTTC
CDR3: CASSSKGGSGQNNEQFF

V: TRBV12-3/TRBV12-4
J: TRBJ2-5
size: -
D: -
DNA: TGTGCCAGCAGTTTCCCCCCCGGAGAGACCCAGTACTTC
CDR3: CASSFPPGETQYF

V: TRBV18
J: TRBJ2-7
size: many
D: TRBD1
DNA: TGTGCCAGCTCACCGCTCGGGACAGGGAACCCCTACGAGCAGTACTTC
CDR3: CASSPLGTGNPYEQYF

V: TRBV2
J: TRBJ1-1
size: many
D: -
DNA: TGTGCCAGCAGAGGAGCATCTAAGACAGAAGCTTTCTTT
CDR3: CASRGASKTEAFF

V: TRBV25-1
J: TRBJ2-5
size: -
D: TRBD2
DNA: TGTGCCAGCAGTGCCGACGGACTAGCCCGGGAGACCCAGTACTTC
CDR3: CASSADGLARETQYF

V: TRBV10-3
J: TRBJ2-3
size: -
D: TRBD2
DNA: TGTGCCATCAGCCGTATAGCGGGCTTCACAGATACGCAGTATTTT
CDR3: CAISRIAGFTDTQYF

V: TRBV24-1
J: TRBJ1-2
size: few
D: -
DNA: TGTGCCACCAGTGATTACAATCGAAGCAGGGCCAGGGGTCTCGACTATGGCTACACCTTC
CDR3: CATSDYNRSRARGLDYGYTF

V: TRBV10-3
J: TRBJ1-6
size: -
D: TRBD1
DNA: TGTGCCACCGCCTCTAGAACAGGGGGCACGAATTCACCCCTCCACTTT
CDR3: CATASRTGGTNSPLHF

V: TRBV5-5
J: TRBJ1-2
size: few
D: -
DNA: TGTGCCAGCAGCTCCCTCATTCCCCTGAACTATGGCTACACCTTC
CDR3: CASSSLIPLNYGYTF

V: TRBV27
J: TRBJ2-7
size: -
D: TRBD1
DNA: TGTGCCAGCAGTCACGGACAGGAGCACTACGAGCAGTACTTC
CDR3: CASSHGQEHYEQYF

V: TRBV11-2
J: TRBJ2-7
size: -
D: -
DNA: TGTGCCAGCAGCTCTCGCTCGTTCGGGCAGTACTTC
CDR3: CASSSRSFGQYF

V: TRBV7-6
J: TRBJ2-5
size: -
D: -
DNA: TGTGCCAGCAGCCTTAATTTAAACCCCAGGACCCAGTACTTC
CDR3: CASSLNLNPRTQYF

V: TRBV7-3
J: TRBJ1-2
size: few
D: -
DNA: TGTGCCAGCAGCTTAACGAGGGAGGGGGGCTACACCTTC
CDR3: CASSLTREGGYTF

V: TRBV7-9
J: TRBJ2-1
size: -
D: TRBD2
DNA: TGTGCCAGCAGCCACGGGGGACTAGCGCTTTACAATGAGCAGTTCTTC
CDR3: CASSHGGLALYNEQFF

V: TRBV29-1
J: TRBJ2-4
size: few
D: -
DNA: TGCAGCGTTGCTCCCAGGGGAGACATTCAGTACTTC
CDR3: CSVAPRGDIQYF

V: TRBV29-1
J: TRBJ1-2
size: few
D: -
DNA: TGCAGCTCGGTGACGAGTGGTAACTATGGCTACACCTTC
CDR3: CSSVTSGNYGYTF

V: TRBV5-1
J: TRBJ2-2
size: many
D: -
DNA: TGCGCCAGCAGCTTGGTAGCGACGCGAGGCACCGGGGAGCTGTTTTTT
CDR3: CASSLVATRGTGELFF

V: TRBV11-1
J: TRBJ1-1
size: many
D: TRBD1
DNA: TGTGCCAGCAGTACCGACAGGGGGAACCTGAGGAACACTGAAGCTTTCTTT
CDR3: CASSTDRGNLRNTEAFF

V: TRBV28
J: TRBJ1-2
size: -
D: -
DNA: TGTGCCAGCAGTTTAGTAGTTAGCGCTAACTATGGCTACACCTTC
CDR3: CASSLVVSANYGYTF

V: TRBV30
J: TRBJ1-1
size: many
D: TRBD1
DNA: TGTGCCTGGAGTTACGGGACAGTCAACACTGAAGCTTTCTTT
CDR3: CAWSYGTVNTEAFF